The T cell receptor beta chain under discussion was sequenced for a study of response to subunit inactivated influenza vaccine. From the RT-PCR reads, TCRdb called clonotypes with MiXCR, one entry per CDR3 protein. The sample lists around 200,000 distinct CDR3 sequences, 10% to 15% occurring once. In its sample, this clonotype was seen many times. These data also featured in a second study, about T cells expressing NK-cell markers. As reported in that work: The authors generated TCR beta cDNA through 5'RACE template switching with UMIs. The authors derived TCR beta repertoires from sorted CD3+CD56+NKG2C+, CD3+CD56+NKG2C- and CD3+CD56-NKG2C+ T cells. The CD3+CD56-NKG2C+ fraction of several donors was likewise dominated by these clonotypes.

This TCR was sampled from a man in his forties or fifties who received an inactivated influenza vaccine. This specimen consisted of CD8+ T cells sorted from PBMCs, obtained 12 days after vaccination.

The DNA of the CDR3 is TGTGCCAGCAGTTACGCTAATTGGGCCACTCAAGAGACCCAGTACTTC. Translation gives CASSYANWATQETQYF. This chain uses TRBV6-5 with TRBJ2-5; D unresolved. Germline V CDR1 and CDR2: MNHEY, SVGAGI. The CDR3 covers 16 residues. V lost 2 bases and J lost 2, with 15 bases in between.